The source of this T cell receptor (beta chain) is a study of cytomegalovirus exposure and HLA in healthy donors. The CDR3 is 15 amino acids. The V gene lost 6 bases and the J gene lost 3 bases, with 18 bases spanning the gap. Germline V gene sequence: CDR1 SGHDT, CDR2 YYEEEE. PCR employed 60 Vbeta and 13 Jbeta primers. The table came from immunoSEQ multiplex PCR; TCRdb's copy has only in-frame clones and leaves some out. Here the sample spans about 160,000 clones, about two thirds being singletons. The sample consisted of PBMCs. This sequence originates from a woman younger than 45 in good health and CMV-seronegative. V gene TRBV5-6 combines with J gene TRBJ1-2, with D maybe TRBD1 (5 bases). The CDR3 reads CASTTPHRFDYGYTF. CDR3 sequence (DNA): TGTGCCAGCACCACGCCCCACAGGTTCGACTATGGCTACACCTTC.